The clone carrying this T cell receptor beta chain has only a few counts. The target antigen is unknown. The record originates from a study of blood T cells in healthy people across ages. General study points: TCR beta diversity, measured per million T cells, fell in a roughly linear way with age. Higher diversity, along with more naive CD4+ cells, distinguished long-lived donors from aged donors. Percentage of naive T cells showed a strong correlation with TCR beta diversity.

This CDR3 has 15 residues. After removal of 5 bases from V and 6 bases from J, the junction contained 11 bases not matched to a gene. A sample-barcoded 5' primer and a J-beta primer mix were used in a second PCR of about 6 to 12 cycles. TCRdb re-derived calls from the 5' RACE reads in MiXCR, one entry per CDR3 protein. The sample has just over 800,000 distinct CDR3 sequences, approximately 65% seen once. This TCR was recovered from a man aged 25 to 40 in good health. J is TRBJ2-7 and V is TRBV12-3 or TRBV12-4, with 9 bases identical to TRBD2. Sequenced: blood. The CDR3 is CASSGRGLALAEQYF. In DNA form, the CDR3 reads TGTGCCAGCAGTGGCCGAGGACTAGCGCTCGCCGAGCAGTACTTC.